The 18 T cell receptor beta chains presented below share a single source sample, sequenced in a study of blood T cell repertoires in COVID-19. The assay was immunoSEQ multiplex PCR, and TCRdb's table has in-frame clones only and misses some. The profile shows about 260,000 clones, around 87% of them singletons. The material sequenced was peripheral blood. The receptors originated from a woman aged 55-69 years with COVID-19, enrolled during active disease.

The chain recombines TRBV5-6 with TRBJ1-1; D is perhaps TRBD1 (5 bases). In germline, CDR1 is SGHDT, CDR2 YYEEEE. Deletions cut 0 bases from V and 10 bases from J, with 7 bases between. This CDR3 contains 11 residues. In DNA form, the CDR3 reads TGTGCCAGCAGCTTGGGTACAGGAGCTTTCTTT. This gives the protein CASSLGTGAFF.

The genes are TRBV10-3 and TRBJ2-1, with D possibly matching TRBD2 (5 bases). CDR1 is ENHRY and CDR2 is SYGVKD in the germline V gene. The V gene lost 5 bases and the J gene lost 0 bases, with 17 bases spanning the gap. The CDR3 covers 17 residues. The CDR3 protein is CAISPGSIKSSYNEQFF. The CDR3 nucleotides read TGTGCCATCAGTCCGGGATCAATAAAGAGCTCCTACAATGAGCAGTTCTTC.

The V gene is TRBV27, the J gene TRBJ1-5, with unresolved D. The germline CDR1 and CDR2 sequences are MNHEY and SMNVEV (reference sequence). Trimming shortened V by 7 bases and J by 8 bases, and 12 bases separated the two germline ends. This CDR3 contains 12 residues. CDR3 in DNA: TGTGCCAGCAAGACCCTCGGAGAGCCCCAGCATTTT. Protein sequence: CASKTLGEPQHF.

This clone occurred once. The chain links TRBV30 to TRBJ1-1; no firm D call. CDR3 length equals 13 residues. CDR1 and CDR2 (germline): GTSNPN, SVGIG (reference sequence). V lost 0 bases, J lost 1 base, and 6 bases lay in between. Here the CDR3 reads CAWSVRRNTEAFF. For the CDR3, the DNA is TGTGCCTGGAGTGTCCGGAGGAACACTGAAGCTTTCTTT.

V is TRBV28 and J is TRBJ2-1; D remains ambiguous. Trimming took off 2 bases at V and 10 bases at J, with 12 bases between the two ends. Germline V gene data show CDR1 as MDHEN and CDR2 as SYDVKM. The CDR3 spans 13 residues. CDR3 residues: CASSLPSKKEQFF. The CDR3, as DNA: TGTGCCAGCAGTTTACCGAGCAAAAAGGAGCAGTTCTTC. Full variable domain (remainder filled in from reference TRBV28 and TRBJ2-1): DVKVTQSSRYLVKRTGEKVFLECVQDMDHENMFWYRQDPGLGLRLIYFSYDVKMKEKGDIPEGYSVSREKKERFSLILESASTNQTSMYLCASSLPSKKEQFFGPGTRLTVL.

This CDR3 reads CASSRRDRAYEQYF. The CDR3 bases are TGTGCCAGCAGCCGCCGGGACAGGGCCTACGAGCAGTACTTC. V is TRBV7-9 and J is TRBJ2-7, with 9 bases matching TRBD1. Germline V CDR1 and CDR2: SEHNR, FQNEAQ (reference sequence). Losses at the gene ends were 5 bases for V and 2 bases for J; bases not matched to a gene: 4. This CDR3 has 14 residues.

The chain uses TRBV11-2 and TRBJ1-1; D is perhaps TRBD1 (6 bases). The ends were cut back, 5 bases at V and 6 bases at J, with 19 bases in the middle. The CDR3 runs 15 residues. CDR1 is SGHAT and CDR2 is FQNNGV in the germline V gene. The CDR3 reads CASSHNEGVRSEAFF. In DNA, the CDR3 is TGTGCCAGCAGCCACAACGAGGGGGTGAGGTCTGAAGCTTTCTTT.

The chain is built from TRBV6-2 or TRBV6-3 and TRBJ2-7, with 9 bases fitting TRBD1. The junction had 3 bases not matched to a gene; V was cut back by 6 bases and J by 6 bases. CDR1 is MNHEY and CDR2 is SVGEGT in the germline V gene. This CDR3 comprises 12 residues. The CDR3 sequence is CASSRTGAEQYF. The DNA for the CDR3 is TGTGCCAGCAGCAGGACAGGGGCCGAGCAGTACTTC.

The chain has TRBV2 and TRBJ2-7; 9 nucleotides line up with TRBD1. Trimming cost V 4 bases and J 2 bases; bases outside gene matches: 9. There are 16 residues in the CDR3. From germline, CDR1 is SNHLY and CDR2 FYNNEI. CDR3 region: CASSARPGQGAYEQYF. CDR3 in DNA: TGTGCCAGCAGTGCACGACCGGGACAGGGCGCCTACGAGCAGTACTTC.

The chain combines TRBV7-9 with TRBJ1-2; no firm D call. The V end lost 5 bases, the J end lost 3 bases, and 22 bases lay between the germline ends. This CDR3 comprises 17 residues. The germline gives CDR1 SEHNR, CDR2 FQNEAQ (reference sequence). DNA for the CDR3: TGTGCCAGCAGCGGACCCCCGTCTCGGGGTGGGGACTATGGCTACACCTTC. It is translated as CASSGPPSRGGDYGYTF. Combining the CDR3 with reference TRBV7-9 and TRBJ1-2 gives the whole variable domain DTGVSQNPRHKITKRGQNVTFRCDPISEHNRLYWYRQTLGQGPEFLTYFQNEAQLEKSRLLSDRFSAERPKGSFSTLEIQRTEQGDSAMYLCASSGPPSRGGDYGYTFGSGTRLTVV.

The CDR3 region is CASNPPPGGQGGDGYTF. The CDR3 bases are TGTGCCAGCAACCCACCTCCGGGCGGGCAGGGAGGAGATGGCTACACCTTC. The rearrangement uses TRBV5-4 and TRBJ1-2; D may be TRBD1 (5 bases). Germline V gene data show CDR1 as SGHNT and CDR2 as YYREEE (reference sequence). CDR3 length: 17 residues. Deletions cut 6 bases from V and 6 bases from J, with 27 bases between. The full variable domain, with the rest looked up from reference TRBV5-4 and TRBJ1-2, is ETGVTQSPTHLIKTRGQQVTLRCSSQSGHNTVSWYQQALGQGPQFIFQYYREEENGRGNFPPRFSGLQFPNYSSELNVNALELDDSALYLCASNPPPGGQGGDGYTFGSGTRLTVV.

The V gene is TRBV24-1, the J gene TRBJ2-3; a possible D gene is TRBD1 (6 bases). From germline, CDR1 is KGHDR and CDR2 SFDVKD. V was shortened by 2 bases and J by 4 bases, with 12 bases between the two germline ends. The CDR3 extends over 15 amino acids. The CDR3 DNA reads TGTGCCACCAGTGATTCTCTGACAGGTTCAGATACGCAGTATTTT. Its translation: CATSDSLTGSDTQYF.

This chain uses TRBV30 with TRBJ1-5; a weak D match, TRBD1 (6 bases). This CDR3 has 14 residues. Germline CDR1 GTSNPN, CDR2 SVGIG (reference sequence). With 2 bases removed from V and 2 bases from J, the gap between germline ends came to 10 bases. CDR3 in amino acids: CAWSPGHGNQPQHF. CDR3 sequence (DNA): TGTGCCTGGAGTCCGGGACATGGCAATCAGCCCCAGCATTTT.

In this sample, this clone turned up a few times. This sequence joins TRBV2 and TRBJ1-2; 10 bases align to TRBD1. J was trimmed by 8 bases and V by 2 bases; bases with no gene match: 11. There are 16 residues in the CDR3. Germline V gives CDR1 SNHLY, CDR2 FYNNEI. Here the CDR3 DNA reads TGTGCCAGCAGTGAAAGGGGACAGGGGACCTCCCGGGGCTACACCTTC. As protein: CASSERGQGTSRGYTF. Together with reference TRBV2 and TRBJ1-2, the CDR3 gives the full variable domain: EPEVTQTPSHQVTQMGQEVILRCVPISNHLYFYWYRQILGQKVEFLVSFYNNEISEKSEIFDDQFSVERPDGSNFTLKIRSTKLEDSAMYFCASSERGQGTSRGYTFGSGTRLTVV.

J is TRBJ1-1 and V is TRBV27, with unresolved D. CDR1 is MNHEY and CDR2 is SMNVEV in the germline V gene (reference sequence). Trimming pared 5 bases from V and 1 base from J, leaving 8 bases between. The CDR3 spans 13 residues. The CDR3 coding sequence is TGTGCCAGCAGTAAATCGGGGAACACTGAAGCTTTCTTT. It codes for CASSKSGNTEAFF.

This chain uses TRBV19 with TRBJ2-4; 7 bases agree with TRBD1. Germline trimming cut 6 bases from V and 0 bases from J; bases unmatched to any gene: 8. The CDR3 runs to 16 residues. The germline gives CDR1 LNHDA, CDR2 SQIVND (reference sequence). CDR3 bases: TGTGCCAGTAGGAAAGGGACAGTAGTAGCCAAAAACATTCAGTACTTC. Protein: CASRKGTVVAKNIQYF.

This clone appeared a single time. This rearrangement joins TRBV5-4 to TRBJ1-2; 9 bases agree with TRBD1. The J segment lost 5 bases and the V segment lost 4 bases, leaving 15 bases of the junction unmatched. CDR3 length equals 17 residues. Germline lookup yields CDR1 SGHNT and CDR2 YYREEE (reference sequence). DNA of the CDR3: TGTGCCAGCAGCCAACCCCGGCGGACAGGGGAGAGGTATGGCTACACCTTC. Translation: CASSQPRRTGERYGYTF.

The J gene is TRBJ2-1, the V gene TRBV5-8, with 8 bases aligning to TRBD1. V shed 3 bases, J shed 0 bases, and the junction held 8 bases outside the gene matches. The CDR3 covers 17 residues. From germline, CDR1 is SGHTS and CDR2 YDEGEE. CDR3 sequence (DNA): TGTGCCAGCAGCTCCTCGACAGGGGTCTTCTCCTACAATGAGCAGTTCTTC. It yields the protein CASSSSTGVFSYNEQFF. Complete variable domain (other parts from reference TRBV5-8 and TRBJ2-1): EAGVTQSPTHLIKTRGQQATLRCSPISGHTSVYWYQQALGLGLQFLLWYDEGEERNRGNFPPRFSGRQFPNYSSELNVNALELEDSALYLCASSSSTGVFSYNEQFFGPGTRLTVL.